This note documents a single T cell receptor beta chain sequence. CDR1 MNHNY and CDR2 SVGAGI come from the germline V gene (reference sequence). Between the trimmed V and J ends, which lost 8 bases and 10 bases, there was a span of 12 bases. The length of the CDR3 is 11 residues. This library used roughly 400 ng RNA and molecular barcoded adaptors spanning alpha/delta and beta/gamma chains. One entry per CDR3 protein, called by TCRdb with MiXCR from the reads. This sample carries 30,000 to 40,000 distinct CDR3 sequences, about 11% of them seen once, and the ten largest clones take around 35%. The data belong to a study of read filtering for tumor transcriptome and immune sequencing. Across the study: IR-seq gave about 4.05 to 11 million TCR reads per sample; RNA-seq gave roughly 80 to 1273.

Sequenced input: a population of CD138-negative cells sorted from bone marrow. The V gene is TRBV6-6, the J gene TRBJ1-3, with D unresolved. The TCR comes from a donor older than 35 with multiple myeloma. This CDR3 is CASSSGTTIYF. The CDR3 DNA reads as TGTGCCAGCTCAAGCGGTACGACCATATATTTT.